Presented here are 16 T cell receptor beta chains from one specimen sequenced in a study of blood T cell repertoires in COVID-19 (dated by TCRdb to the early 2020s). The protocol used for the library was the immunoSEQ multiplex PCR assay. The source is immuneACCESS, and TCRdb retained only in-frame sequences with V and J called. Part of the clones is not carried over; for the studies checked, unresolved V genes explain less than half of this, and the remainder is unexplained. The sample table records over 120,000 clones; 88% of these occur just once. The ten largest clonotypes hold roughly 1.6% of the sample. The specimen sequenced was peripheral blood. The receptors here all came from a woman aged 45 to 65 with acute or convalescent COVID-19.

This chain uses TRBV25-1 with TRBJ1-1; 10 bases fit TRBD1. V gave up 2 bases and J gave up 7 bases; unmatched junction bases: 1. The CDR3 totals 13 residues. In germline, CDR1 is MGHDK, CDR2 SYGVNS. The CDR3 nucleotides are TGTGCCAGCAGTGAAGGGGACAGGGGTGAAGCTTTCTTT. Its protein product is CASSEGDRGEAFF.

The chain links TRBV27 to TRBJ2-1, with 9 nucleotides matching TRBD2. CDR3 size: 14 residues. Per the germline V gene, CDR1 is MNHEY and CDR2 is SMNVEV (reference sequence). V lost 6 bases, J lost 6 bases, and 6 bases stayed unmatched. The CDR3 nucleotides are TGTGCCAGCAGGGCCCTTAGCGGGAGCAATGAGCAGTTCTTC. Translating it yields CASRALSGSNEQFF.

V and J are TRBV23-1 and TRBJ2-2, with 13 bases matching TRBD2. TRBV23-1 is labeled an ORF, and its function is uncertain. With 5 bases clipped from V and 6 bases from J, the junction kept 6 bases outside the gene matches. This CDR3 is built from 16 residues. CDR3 amino acids: CASSFPGLAGSGELFF. CDR3 DNA sequence: TGCGCCAGCAGTTTCCCGGGACTAGCGGGATCCGGGGAGCTGTTTTTT.

This sequence joins TRBV7-9 and TRBJ2-1; perhaps TRBD1 as D (6 bases). The CDR3 length is 14 residues. Looked up from germline, CDR1 is SEHNR and CDR2 is FQNEAQ (reference sequence). Trimming removed 2 bases from V and 9 bases from J, with 14 bases in between. CDR3 DNA sequence: TGTGCCAGCAGCTTAAGAACAGGGAAGGGTGAGCAGTTCTTC. This translates into CASSLRTGKGEQFF. The variable domain in full, with the rest retrieved from reference TRBV7-9 and TRBJ2-1, is DTGVSQNPRHKITKRGQNVTFRCDPISEHNRLYWYRQTLGQGPEFLTYFQNEAQLEKSRLLSDRFSAERPKGSFSTLEIQRTEQGDSAMYLCASSLRTGKGEQFFGPGTRLTVL.

The rearrangement joins TRBV7-8 to TRBJ2-7, with 8 bases matching TRBD1. Germline values: CDR1 SGHVS, CDR2 FQNEAQ. The V segment lost 4 bases and the J segment 7 bases; nucleotides outside the gene matches: 30. The length of the CDR3 is 21 residues. In nucleotides, the CDR3 is TGTGCCAGCAGCTGGTTATCCGGGACAGGCTTCCCCGGCGGGACTTTTTATGAGCAGTACTTC. The encoded protein is CASSWLSGTGFPGGTFYEQYF.

This sequence joins TRBV4-1 and TRBJ2-7, with D possibly TRBD2 on 6 matching bases. The CDR3 contains 14 residues. With 4 bases removed from V and 4 bases from J, the gap between germline ends came to 14 bases. In germline, CDR1 is MGHRA, CDR2 YSYEKL. This chain's CDR3 is CASSLPGGPYEQYF. The DNA of the CDR3 is TGCGCCAGCAGCCTACCCGGAGGGCCATACGAGCAGTACTTC.

V is TRBV19 and J is TRBJ1-5; 7 bases map to TRBD1. V was pared by 10 bases and J by 3 bases, with 6 bases of the junction left unmatched. Germline values: CDR1 LNHDA, CDR2 SQIVND (reference sequence). The CDR3 loop spans 13 amino acids. This chain's CDR3 is CATRDSLNQPQHF. In DNA, the CDR3 is TGTGCCACCCGGGACAGCCTCAATCAGCCCCAGCATTTT.

This rearrangement joins TRBV4-2 to TRBJ2-7; the match to TRBD2 covers 7 bases. Germline-derived CDR1 and CDR2 are LGHNA and YNFKEQ. With V trimmed by 4 bases and J by 1 base, 16 bases remained unmatched. The CDR3 is 18 amino acids. The CDR3 DNA reads TGTGCCAGCAGCCGCGGGGGTATGACGGACTCGGGATCCTACGAGCAGTACTTC. Residues: CASSRGGMTDSGSYEQYF.

The chain couples TRBV19 to TRBJ2-7; 9 bases line up with TRBD1. CDR3 length equals 17 residues. Germline V gives CDR1 LNHDA, CDR2 SQIVND (reference sequence). The J segment lost 2 bases and the V segment lost 5 bases, leaving 13 bases of the junction unmatched. CDR3 loop: CASSGSQPGQGAYEQYF. The DNA of the CDR3 is TGTGCCAGTAGTGGCTCCCAACCGGGACAGGGTGCCTACGAGCAGTACTTC. Based on the CDR3 plus reference TRBV19 and TRBJ2-7, the full variable domain is DGGITQSPKYLFRKEGQNVTLSCEQNLNHDAMYWYRQDPGQGLRLIYYSQIVNDFQKGDIAEGYSVSREKKESFPLTVTSAQKNPTAFYLCASSGSQPGQGAYEQYFGPGTRLTVT.

This clone has a single count. The chain is built from TRBV4-1 and TRBJ2-7; 7 nucleotides agree with TRBD2. Germline V lookup: CDR1 MGHRA, CDR2 YSYEKL. V was clipped by 1 base and J by 2 bases; unmatched bases: 5. This CDR3 region has 15 residues. The DNA for the CDR3 is TGCGCCAGCAGCCAAGTTACTAGCGACACCTACGAGCAGTACTTC. Residues: CASSQVTSDTYEQYF.

This clone was recorded a few times. The chain employs TRBV10-3 and TRBJ1-3; 8 nucleotides line up with TRBD1. Germline V gene data show CDR1 as ENHRY and CDR2 as SYGVKD. This CDR3 is 14 amino acids long. V dropped 6 bases and J dropped 1; count of bases not matched to a gene: 2. The CDR3 DNA reads TGTGCCATCAGGGACAGGGTATCTGGAAACACCATATATTTT. It is translated as CAIRDRVSGNTIYF.

The chain carries TRBV5-1 and TRBJ1-1; D is ambiguous. Germline assignment: CDR1 SGHRS and CDR2 YFSETQ. The CDR3 length is 12 residues. The V end lost 4 bases, the J end lost 1 base, and 5 bases lay between the germline ends. CDR3 nucleotide sequence: TGCGCCAGCAGCCTCTCGAACACTGAAGCTTTCTTT. It codes for CASSLSNTEAFF.

The V and J genes are TRBV5-1 and TRBJ2-4; D gene unclear. The germline CDR1 and CDR2 sequences are SGHRS and YFSETQ. This CDR3 has 13 residues. Trimming cost V 5 bases and J 10 bases, with 16 bases left between them. CDR3 region: CASSPEDTQIQYF. DNA for the CDR3: TGCGCCAGCAGTCCGGAAGACACACAGATTCAGTACTTC.

This CDR3 reads CASSVFGQGGEKLFF. The CDR3 bases are TGTGCCAGCAGCGTATTCGGGCAGGGAGGGGAAAAACTGTTTTTT. The V gene is TRBV9, the J gene TRBJ1-4; the D gene is possibly TRBD1 (5 bases). Trimming pared 1 base from V and 8 bases from J, leaving 15 bases between. This CDR3 contains 15 residues. From germline, CDR1 is SGDLS and CDR2 YYNGEE.

The chain links TRBV4-2 to TRBJ2-3; 8 bases agree with TRBD2. The CDR3 covers 15 residues. J lost 7 bases, V lost 0 bases, and 6 bases had no gene match. Germline V gene sequence: CDR1 LGHNA, CDR2 YNFKEQ. The CDR3 bases are TGTGCCAGCAGCCAAGATGGCGGGGGGATGAATACGCAGTATTTT. It specifies CASSQDGGGMNTQYF.

This chain uses TRBV7-9 with TRBJ1-1; no reliable D call. Germline V gives CDR1 SEHNR, CDR2 FQNEAQ (reference sequence). V lost 0 bases to trimming and J lost 4 bases, with 6 bases between them. This CDR3 is built from 13 residues. Written as DNA, the CDR3 is TGTGCCAGCAGCTTAGCCGAGTTCACTGAAGCTTTCTTT. It yields the protein CASSLAEFTEAFF.